This T cell receptor beta chain is from a study of metastatic and nonmetastatic thyroid tumors. Study-wide background: Repertoire data that came from the blood and tumor or nodule tissue of malignant and benign thyroid patients were compared.

The entire patient cohort was treatment-naive prior to thyroid surgery. A note on this clone: The antigen remains unidentified.

TCRdb ran MiXCR on the PCR reads. The table records under 45,000 clones, 28% of them present only once. Study findings and constraints: Significantly higher TCR beta diversity was reportedly seen in malignant thyroid tumors than benign nodules, in blood and tumor.

Trimming shortened V by 4 bases and J by 0 bases, and 10 bases separated the two germline ends. The germline CDR1 and CDR2 sequences are LGHDT and YNNKEL (reference sequence). CDR3 size: 15 residues. This receptor was taken from a male donor with papillary thyroid cancer or a benign thyroid nodule (not recorded which). Some clones in this sample may be carry-over from other donors' samples. The specimen sequenced was blood. This chain links TRBV3-1 with TRBJ1-3; D is possibly TRBD1 (6 bases). As DNA, the CDR3 is TGTGCCAGCAGCCCCAGGGGCCACTCTGGAAACACCATATATTTT. It is translated as CASSPRGHSGNTIYF.